This TCR beta chain was profiled in a study of long-term antiretroviral therapy in people with HIV (dated by TCRdb to the early 2020s). Broadly, across the study: The earliest samples were collected roughly a decade before the 2015 WHO recommendation for immediate ART, at a time when ART was usually postponed until CD4 counts fell. Of the 25 to 30 participants with HIV, eleven were female. The cohort contributed under 200 cryopreserved PBMC samples from 25 to 35 adults with confirmed HIV infection, collected serially over a mean of 6 years (range 1-12). No cross-contamination during QIAcube processing was shown when test extractions of a monoclonal T-cell line were performed alongside about 33 polyclonal samples. This retrospective serial study examined whether starting ART and sustained HIV suppression were associated with changes in the composition and diversity of the TRB repertoire in peripheral blood.

Turning to this clone: Its antigen has not been determined. Per-nucleotide qualities are absent, and no much larger clonotype sits a single base away.

Findings and caveats that apply to the study as a whole: A significant increase in TRB diversity was found to be associated with ART initiation, although TRB diversity was observed to remain significantly below that of transplant donor controls even after long-term ART. Expanded TRB clones identified before ART initiation dominated the repertoire at all time points, although this dominance fluctuated and declined in many PLHIV after ART. Limited PBMC availability meant only the TCR beta chain was sequenced, without alpha chain pairing. The samples span the years 2004 to 2017, and the ART regimens used may be less effective than current regimens. HIV repertoires had narrower CDR3 length ranges than controls, and the network structure suggested an antigen-experienced repertoire that shifted only slightly toward naive after ART. Inferences about post-ART repertoire changes are limited because no data were available on ART adherence, viral resistance or therapy changes. Because pre-ART samples had limited cell numbers, profiling was done on unsorted PBMC rather than on sorted CD4+ and CD8+ T cells.

Trimming accounts for 2 bases at V and 11 bases at J, while the number of junction bases matched to no gene is 7. CDR3 length: 12 amino acids, cysteine to phenylalanine. The sequence is cut down to CDR3 DNA, 36 bases in frame from base 1. Based on the germline V gene (reference sequence), the CDR1 and CDR2 sequences are GTSNPN and SVGIG. Inclusion was restricted to participants for whom at least one PBMC sample before ART initiation and at least two post-ART samples were available. Treatment was received in the United States of America by all participants with HIV. Before DNA extraction, cryopreserved samples of about 1-10 million PBMC were thawed and washed. At the time of the earliest PBMC sample for each participant with HIV, ages ranged from about 23 to 60 years. PBMC samples were contributed by each participant from 1-4 timepoints before ART initiation and 2-8 timepoints after ART initiation, with a median of 7 samples. For every participant, serial HIV viral load, CD4+ T-cell count, ART history and demographic data were obtained. Genomic DNA was extracted from unsorted PBMC with a Qiagen kit on a QIAcube, with processing performed in batches of 12 samples.

The immunoSEQ hsTCRB v3.0 assay was used at survey level resolution to sequence the TRB variable region. TRB sequencing targeted a depth of about 40,000-55,000 T-cell genomes per sample. Pooled TRB libraries were sequenced on an Illumina MiSeq with a v3 150-cycle kit. As for the original processing: Repertoire analysis ran in R within a reproducible Nextflow workflow covering QC, data transformation and analysis. LymphoSeq2, an R package for AIRR-Seq data exploration, was used to implement custom analyses. Four samples that yielded fewer than 5000 total TRB sequences were excluded, so that fewer than 200 HIV repertoires were analyzed. Of the roughly 180 retained HIV repertoires, about 60 were collected before and more than 120 after ART initiation. Repertoires were downsampled to 5000 TRB nucleotide sequences, with summary statistics averaged over 100 downsampling iterations. The analysis kept only TRB sequences whose CDR3 regions were at least seven amino acids long. Diversity was measured with a Shannon entropy-derived clonality score and the Gini coefficient. In the repertoire networks, any two of the top 5000 CDR3 amino acid sequences were connected whenever the two sequences differed by an edit distance of one. GLIPH2 predicted antigen specificity groups and MHC restriction for TRB CDR3 amino acid sequences. To flag known CMV, EBV, HIV or tissue antigen associations, CDR3 amino acid sequences were matched against VDJdb and McPAS-TCR. Pre-ART, post-ART and control groups were compared with Wilcoxon signed-rank tests and Holm-Bonferroni correction. The table comes from immuneACCESS by way of TCRdb, which keeps in-frame sequences with V and J called. Part of the clones is missing from these tables; in studies checked, under half for an unresolved V gene and the rest for unknown reasons. The V and J calls and clone size were taken over from that table, and D and trimming were inferred from the DNA. Counted in this sample were about 15,000 clones; 60% to 80% of them appeared once. The ten largest clones capture approximately 15% of the sample.

The chain joins TRBV30 to TRBJ1-1; 8 bases in the middle match TRBD1. The starting material was unsorted PBMCs, obtained 1.5 years before starting antiretroviral therapy. The TCR comes from a woman aged 50 to 60 with HIV. The nucleotide sequence is given as TGTGCCTGGAGTCCCTACAGGGGGAGGGCTTTCTTT. It translates as CAWSPYRGRAFF.